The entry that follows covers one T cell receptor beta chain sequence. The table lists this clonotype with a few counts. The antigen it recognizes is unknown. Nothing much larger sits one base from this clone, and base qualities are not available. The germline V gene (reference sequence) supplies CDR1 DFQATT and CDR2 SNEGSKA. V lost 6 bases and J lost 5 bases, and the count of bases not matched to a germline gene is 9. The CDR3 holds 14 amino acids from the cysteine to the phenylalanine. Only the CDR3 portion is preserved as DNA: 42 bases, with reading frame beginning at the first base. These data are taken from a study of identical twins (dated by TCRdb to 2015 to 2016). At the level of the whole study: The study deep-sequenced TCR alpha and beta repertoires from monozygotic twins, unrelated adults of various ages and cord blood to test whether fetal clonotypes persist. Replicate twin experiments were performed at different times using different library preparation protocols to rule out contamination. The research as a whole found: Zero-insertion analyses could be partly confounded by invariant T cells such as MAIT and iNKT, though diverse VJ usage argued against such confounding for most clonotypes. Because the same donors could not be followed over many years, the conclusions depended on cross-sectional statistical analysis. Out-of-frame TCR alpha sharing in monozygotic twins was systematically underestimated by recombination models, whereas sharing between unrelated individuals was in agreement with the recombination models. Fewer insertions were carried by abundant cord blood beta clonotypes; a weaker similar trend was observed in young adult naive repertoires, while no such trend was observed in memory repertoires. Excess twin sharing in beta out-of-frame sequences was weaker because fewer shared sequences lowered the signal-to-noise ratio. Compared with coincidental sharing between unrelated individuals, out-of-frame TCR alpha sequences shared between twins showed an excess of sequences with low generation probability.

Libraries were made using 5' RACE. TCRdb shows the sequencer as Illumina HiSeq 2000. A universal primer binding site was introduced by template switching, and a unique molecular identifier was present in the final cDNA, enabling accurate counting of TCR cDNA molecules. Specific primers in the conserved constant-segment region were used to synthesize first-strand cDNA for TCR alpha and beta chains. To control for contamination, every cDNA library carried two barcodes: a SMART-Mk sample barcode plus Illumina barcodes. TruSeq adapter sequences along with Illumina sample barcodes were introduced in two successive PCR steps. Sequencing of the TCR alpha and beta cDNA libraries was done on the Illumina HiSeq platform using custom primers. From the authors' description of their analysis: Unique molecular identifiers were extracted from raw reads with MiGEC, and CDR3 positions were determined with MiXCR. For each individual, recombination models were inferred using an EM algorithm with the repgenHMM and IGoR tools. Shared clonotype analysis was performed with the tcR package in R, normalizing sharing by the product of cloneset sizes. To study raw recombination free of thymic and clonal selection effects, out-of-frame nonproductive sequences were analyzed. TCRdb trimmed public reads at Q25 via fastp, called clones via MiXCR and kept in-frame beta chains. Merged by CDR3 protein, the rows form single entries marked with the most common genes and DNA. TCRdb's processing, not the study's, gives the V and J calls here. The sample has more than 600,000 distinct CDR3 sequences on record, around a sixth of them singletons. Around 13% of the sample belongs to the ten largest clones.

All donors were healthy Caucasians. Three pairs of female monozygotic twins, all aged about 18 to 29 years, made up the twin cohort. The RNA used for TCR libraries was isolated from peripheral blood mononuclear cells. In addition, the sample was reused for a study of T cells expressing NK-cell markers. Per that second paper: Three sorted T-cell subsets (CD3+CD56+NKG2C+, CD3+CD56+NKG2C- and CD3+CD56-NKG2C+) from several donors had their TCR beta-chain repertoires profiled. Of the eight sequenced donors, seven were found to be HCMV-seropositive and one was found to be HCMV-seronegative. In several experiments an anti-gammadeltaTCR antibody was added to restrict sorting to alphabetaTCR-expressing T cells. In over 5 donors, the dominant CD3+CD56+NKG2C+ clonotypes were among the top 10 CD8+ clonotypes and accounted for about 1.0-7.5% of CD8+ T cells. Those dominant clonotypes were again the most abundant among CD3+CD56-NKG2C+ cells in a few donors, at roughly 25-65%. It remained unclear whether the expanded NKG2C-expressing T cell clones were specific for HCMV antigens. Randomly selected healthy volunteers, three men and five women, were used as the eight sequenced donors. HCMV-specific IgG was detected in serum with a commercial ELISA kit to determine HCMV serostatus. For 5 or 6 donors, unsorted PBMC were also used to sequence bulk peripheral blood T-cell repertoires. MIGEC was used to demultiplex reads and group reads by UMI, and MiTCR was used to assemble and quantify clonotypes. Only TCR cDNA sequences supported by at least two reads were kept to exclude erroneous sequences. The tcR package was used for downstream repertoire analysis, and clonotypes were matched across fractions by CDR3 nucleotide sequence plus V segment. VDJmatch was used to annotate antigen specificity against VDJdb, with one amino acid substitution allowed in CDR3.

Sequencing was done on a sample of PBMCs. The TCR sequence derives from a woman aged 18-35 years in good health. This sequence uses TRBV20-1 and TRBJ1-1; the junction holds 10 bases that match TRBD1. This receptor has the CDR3 CSARTGGWGTEAFF. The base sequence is TGCAGTGCAAGGACAGGGGGTTGGGGGACTGAAGCTTTCTTT.